A single sample is the source of the 5 T cell receptor beta chains below, sequenced in a study of blood T cell repertoires in COVID-19. Sequencing was performed with immunoSEQ multiplex PCR; in TCRdb, only in-frame clones are kept and a portion is missing. Seen here are some 290,000 clones, approximately 89% observed once, and the top ten hold 11%. The specimen was peripheral blood. These receptors were taken from a woman aged 30 to 39 with COVID-19, enrolled during active disease.

V and J are TRBV28 and TRBJ1-2; a weak D match, TRBD1 (6 bases). The CDR3 is 12 amino acids. The germline V and J ends were trimmed by 8 bases and 5 bases, with 12 bases remaining between them. The germline V gene encodes CDR1 MDHEN and CDR2 SYDVKM. This CDR3 is CASRGGQYGYTF. The CDR3 nucleotides are TGTGCCAGCCGGGGGGGGCAATATGGCTACACCTTC.

The chain couples TRBV4-2 to TRBJ1-2, with 12 bases identical to TRBD1. V shed 4 bases and J 11 bases; nucleotides not matched to a gene: 17. CDR3 length: 17 amino acids. CDR1 is LGHNA, CDR2 YNFKEQ, per germline. CDR3 region: CASSRPGQGARPTVYTF. The DNA of the CDR3 is TGTGCCAGCAGCCGACCGGGACAGGGGGCGCGACCAACGGTTTACACCTTC.

The chain combines TRBV5-1 with TRBJ2-1; D not resolved. The ends were cut back, 4 bases at V and 6 bases at J, with 8 bases in the middle. Per the germline V gene, CDR1 is SGHRS and CDR2 is YFSETQ. The CDR3 has 12 residues. CDR3 amino acids: CASSLNSNEQFF. DNA of the CDR3: TGCGCCAGCAGCCTGAACTCCAATGAGCAGTTCTTC.

The chain is built from TRBV10-1 and TRBJ1-5, with D perhaps TRBD1 (5 bases). Germline CDR1 is WNHNN and CDR2 is SYGVQD (reference sequence). The germline V and J ends were trimmed by 2 bases and 10 bases, with 15 bases remaining between them. The CDR3 consists of 14 residues. CDR3 region: CASSEAGKGLPQHF. As DNA, the CDR3 is TGCGCCAGCAGTGAGGCGGGGAAGGGACTACCCCAGCATTTT.

J is TRBJ1-3 and V is TRBV25-1; D perhaps matches TRBD1 (5 bases). Trimming removed 7 bases at V and 9 bases at J, with 13 bases between. Germline V gene sequence: CDR1 MGHDK, CDR2 SYGVNS. CDR3 length: 12 residues. The CDR3 protein is CASTGLDVTIYF. The CDR3 nucleotides read TGTGCCAGCACGGGACTCGACGTCACCATATATTTT.